This entry lists 17 T cell receptor beta chains sequenced from one sample in a study of Ad26.COV2.S vaccination and SARS-CoV-2 variants. The repertoire was sequenced with immunoSEQ multiplex PCR; TCRdb's copy has only in-frame clones and lacks some. The table shows about 460,000 clones, with 89% occurring only once. Treatment specified: around 19 received Ad26.COV2.S at low or high dose, single or two shots; a few received placebo; per-sample allocation not given. Samples were taken on day 63 after the first vaccine or placebo injection. Here the sequenced sample was peripheral blood, taken in a trial of Ad26.COV2.S vaccine versus placebo. The receptors derive from a person aged 18 to 59 who received the Ad26.COV2.S COVID-19 vaccine or a placebo.

This chain connects TRBV5-8 to TRBJ1-2, with 8 bases that match TRBD1. Germline V gives CDR1 SGHTS, CDR2 YDEGEE. CDR3 size: 12 residues. Unmatched junction bases numbered 2, after V lost 4 bases and J lost 6 bases. The CDR3 DNA sequence: TGTGCCAGCAGCCGGGGACAGGATGGCTACACCTTC. It encodes CASSRGQDGYTF.

The chain employs TRBV12-3 or TRBV12-4 and TRBJ2-7, with 8 nucleotides matching TRBD2. CDR3 length: 13 residues. V was pared by 8 bases and J by 3 bases, with 6 bases of the junction left unmatched. The CDR3 coding sequence is TGTGCCAGCGCAGCGGGGGTTTTCTACGAGCAGTACTTC. It encodes CASAAGVFYEQYF.

The chain employs TRBV15 and TRBJ2-3; perhaps TRBD2 as D (7 bases). The V gene lost 0 bases and the J gene lost 5 bases, with 15 bases spanning the gap. The CDR3 totals 16 residues. Germline V gene sequence: CDR1 LNHNV, CDR2 YYDKDF (reference sequence). The CDR3 loop reads CATSRDNRGAQDTQYF. The CDR3 DNA reads TGTGCCACCAGCAGAGATAACCGGGGGGCGCAAGATACGCAGTATTTT. Looking up the rest from reference TRBV15 and TRBJ2-3 gives the full variable domain: DAMVIQNPRYQVTQFGKPVTLSCSQTLNHNVMYWYQQKSSQAPKLLFHYYDKDFNNEADTPDNFQSRRPNTSFCFLDIRSPGLGDTAMYLCATSRDNRGAQDTQYFGPGTRLTVL.

The chain couples TRBV7-2 to TRBJ1-5, with D hard to call. The CDR3 is 15 amino acids. The ends were cut back, 3 bases at V and 5 bases at J, with 14 bases in the middle. Germline CDR1 reads SGHTA; CDR2 reads FQGNSA. The CDR3 coding sequence is TGTGCCAGCAGCTTCCTGTGGGGTAGGGATCAGCCCCAGCATTTT. Translation: CASSFLWGRDQPQHF.

This chain links TRBV7-8 with TRBJ1-2; D may be TRBD1 (6 bases). The CDR3 runs 14 residues. From germline, CDR1 is SGHVS and CDR2 FQNEAQ. The ends were cut back, 5 bases at V and 4 bases at J, with 14 bases in the middle. The CDR3 nucleotides read TGTGCCAGCAGCCGATGGACAGATCGCTATGGCTACACCTTC. Translated: CASSRWTDRYGYTF.

The chain links TRBV7-9 to TRBJ2-5, with 8 bases aligning to TRBD1. The CDR3 sequence is 15 residues long. V lost 5 bases and J lost 4; bases outside the gene matches: 9. CDR1 and CDR2 from the germline V gene are SEHNR and FQNEAQ (reference sequence). The CDR3 DNA is TGTGCCAGCAGCACACGACAGGGGATGGGAGAGACCCAGTACTTC. This encodes CASSTRQGMGETQYF.

The rearrangement links TRBV7-9 to TRBJ2-5, with 7 bases lining up with TRBD1. Trimming removed 5 bases from V and 4 bases from J; junction bases left unmatched: 13. Germline V CDR1 and CDR2: SEHNR, FQNEAQ (reference sequence). The CDR3 consists of 16 residues. The CDR3 DNA reads as TGTGCCAGCAGCACCCCCCCCGGGACAGAAGGAGAGACCCAGTACTTC. Protein: CASSTPPGTEGETQYF. Supplemented by reference TRBV7-9 and TRBJ2-5, the full variable domain reads DTGVSQNPRHKITKRGQNVTFRCDPISEHNRLYWYRQTLGQGPEFLTYFQNEAQLEKSRLLSDRFSAERPKGSFSTLEIQRTEQGDSAMYLCASSTPPGTEGETQYFGPGTRLLVL.

The chain carries TRBV27 and TRBJ1-1, with unresolved D. Trimming pared 2 bases from V and 6 bases from J, leaving 10 bases between. The germline V gene has CDR1 MNHEY and CDR2 SMNVEV (reference sequence). This CDR3 region has 13 residues. Here the CDR3 reads CASSLGGRAEAFF. DNA of the CDR3: TGTGCCAGCAGTTTAGGAGGGAGGGCTGAAGCTTTCTTT.

This clone has just one count. The rearrangement links TRBV5-1 to TRBJ2-5, with 7 bases lining up with TRBD1. V lost 4 bases to trimming and J lost 2 bases; unmatched junction nucleotides: 8. Germline CDR1 and CDR2: SGHRS and YFSETQ. There are 15 residues in the CDR3. The CDR3 DNA is TGCGCCAGCAGCCCCCAACAGGGGCCACAAGAGACCCAGTACTTC. It codes for CASSPQQGPQETQYF.

The chain employs TRBV5-4 and TRBJ1-1, with D unresolved. CDR1 SGHNT and CDR2 YYREEE come from the germline V gene (reference sequence). This CDR3 has 13 amino acids. V was cut by 4 bases and J by 4 bases, with 11 bases left in between. CDR3 in amino acids: CASSPIDTTEAFF. The CDR3 nucleotides read TGTGCCAGCAGCCCGATTGACACCACTGAAGCTTTCTTT.

This chain joins TRBV11-2 and TRBJ2-7; D gene unclear. CDR1 is SGHAT, CDR2 FQNNGV, per germline. The CDR3 spans 14 residues. Trimming removed 5 bases at V and 1 base at J, with 12 bases between. The CDR3 nucleotides read TGTGCCAGCAGCAAACACCTCCTTTCCTACGAGCAGTACTTC. Protein sequence: CASSKHLLSYEQYF.

This chain joins TRBV6-6 and TRBJ2-7; TRBD1 or TRBD2 may be the D gene (5 bases each). Trimming stripped 1 base from V and 6 bases from J, with 19 bases between. In germline, CDR1 is MNHNY, CDR2 SVGAGI (reference sequence). The CDR3 sequence is 16 residues long. The CDR3 region is CASSYLNEGPASEQYF. CDR3 DNA: TGTGCCAGCAGTTACTTAAACGAGGGGCCTGCGAGCGAGCAGTACTTC.

As regards this clone: This sample includes further DNA sequences coding for the same CDR3. The rearrangement joins TRBV5-1 to TRBJ1-4, with D maybe TRBD1 (6 bases). Germline V gene lookup returns CDR1 SGHRS and CDR2 YFSETQ. V dropped 0 bases and J dropped 0 bases, with 9 bases sitting between them. CDR3 size: 16 residues. CDR3: CASSLGQVATNEKLFF. The CDR3 coding sequence is TGCGCCAGCAGCTTGGGACAGGTGGCAACTAATGAAAAACTGTTTTTT.

The chain recombines TRBV9 with TRBJ1-2; 8 bases agree with TRBD1. The germline CDR1 and CDR2 sequences are SGDLS and YYNGEE. The V segment lost 3 bases and the J segment 8 bases; nucleotides outside the gene matches: 6. The CDR3 extends over 13 amino acids. The CDR3 is CASSAGTGDGYTF. The CDR3 bases are TGTGCCAGCAGCGCCGGGACAGGTGACGGCTACACCTTC.

V usage is TRBV2 and J usage is TRBJ2-7, with 10 bases identical to TRBD1. The CDR3 is 13 amino acids. Germline V gene sequence: CDR1 SNHLY, CDR2 FYNNEI. J gave up 5 bases and V 7 bases, and 5 bases lay outside the gene matches. The CDR3 nucleotides read TGTGCCAGCAACCGGGACAGGGGTGACGAGCAGTACTTC. Translating gives CASNRDRGDEQYF.

The chain has TRBV10-3 and TRBJ2-7; 9 bases are shared with TRBD2. The V and J ends lost 8 bases and 2 bases, in that order; junction bases with no gene match: 7. The CDR3 is 14 residues long. CDR1 and CDR2 (germline): ENHRY, SYGVKD. The CDR3 here is CAIQRAGGTYEQYF. The CDR3, as DNA: TGTGCCATCCAACGGGCGGGGGGGACCTACGAGCAGTACTTC.

V is TRBV9 and J is TRBJ2-7; D gene unclear. Germline CDR1 SGDLS, CDR2 YYNGEE. The length of the CDR3 is 15 residues. Trimming removed 0 bases at V and 0 bases at J, with 10 bases between. CDR3 protein: CASSVEQEPSYEQYF. The CDR3 bases are TGTGCCAGCAGCGTAGAGCAGGAGCCCTCCTACGAGCAGTACTTC. Combining the CDR3 with reference TRBV9 and TRBJ2-7 gives the whole variable domain DSGVTQTPKHLITATGQRVTLRCSPRSGDLSVYWYQQSLDQGLQFLIQYYNGEERAKGNILERFSAQQFPDLHSELNLSSLELGDSALYFCASSVEQEPSYEQYFGPGTRLTVT.